Shown below are 8 T cell receptor beta chains from a single sample sequenced in a study of a mutant IDH1 vaccine in newly diagnosed glioma (dated by TCRdb to the early 2020s). Which antigens these TCRs recognize remains unknown. The library was prepared using the immunoSEQ multiplex PCR assay. In TCRdb, the immuneACCESS table is reduced to in-frame sequences with V and J assigned. These tables do not hold every clone; where another copy was compared, an unresolved V gene accounts for under half, and the others remain unexplained. This sample has 35,000 to 40,000 clones in its table, and about four fifths of those were observed once. Jointly, the top ten make up 5.1% of the sample. The sample's time point label is to be understood as: week 23, last vaccination. Each vaccine dose was 300 ug of a 20-mer mutant IDH1 peptide in Montanide, given subcutaneously with topical imiquimod. The sequenced sample was PBMCs, obtained from a glioma patient whose treatment included an IDH1 peptide vaccine. The receptors originated from a man aged 35 to 55 with glioma.

V usage is TRBV4-1 and J usage is TRBJ2-6; TRBD2 might be the D (6 bases). The CDR3 spans 17 residues. Between the trimmed V and J ends, which lost 0 bases and 2 bases, there was a span of 11 bases. CDR1 is MGHRA and CDR2 is YSYEKL in the germline V gene. CDR3 DNA sequence: TGCGCCAGCAGCCAAGATCGGGGCGGGGCTGGGGCCAACGTCCTGACTTTC. It specifies CASSQDRGGAGANVLTF.

The rearrangement links TRBV2 to TRBJ2-5; 9 positions match TRBD2. V shed 11 bases and J 5 bases; nucleotides not matched to a gene: 9. The CDR3 has 13 residues. CDR1 and CDR2 (germline): SNHLY, FYNNEI. CDR3 protein: CASQRGAGETQYF. The CDR3 DNA reads as TGTGCCTCCCAGCGGGGGGCAGGGGAGACCCAGTACTTC.

This clone came up a few times. The rearrangement links TRBV19 to TRBJ1-1, with 7 bases aligning to TRBD1. CDR1 and CDR2 from the germline V gene are LNHDA and SQIVND (reference sequence). Germline trimming cut 5 bases from V and 1 base from J; bases unmatched to any gene: 4. The CDR3 has 14 residues. The CDR3 region has the DNA TGTGCCAGTAGTCAACGGACAGGGAACACTGAAGCTTTCTTT. This translates into CASSQRTGNTEAFF.

This clone was observed once. This chain links TRBV7-9 with TRBJ2-7; D ambiguous. Deletions cut 11 bases from V and 2 bases from J, with 16 bases between. There are 13 residues in the CDR3. Per germline, CDR1 SEHNR and CDR2 FQNEAQ (reference sequence). CDR3 residues: CAGTTLTAYEQYF. The CDR3, as DNA: TGTGCCGGAACCACCCTAACGGCCTACGAGCAGTACTTC.

The chain has TRBV29-1 and TRBJ2-5, with D perhaps matching TRBD1 or TRBD2 (5 bases each). Trimming removed 1 base from V and 5 bases from J, with 14 bases in between. Germline lookup yields CDR1 SQVTM and CDR2 ANQGSEA. The CDR3 spans 14 residues. The DNA of the CDR3 is TGCAGCGTTGAAGGACCGGGACGCAGGGAGACCCAGTACTTC. Protein: CSVEGPGRRETQYF.

The chain carries TRBV7-3 and TRBJ2-1; 9 nucleotides line up with TRBD2. The germline CDR1 and CDR2 sequences are SGHTA and FQGTGA. V shed 4 bases, J shed 2 bases, and the junction held 9 bases outside the gene matches. This CDR3 has 17 amino acids. The chain's CDR3 is CASSSSGLAGPYNEQFF. The CDR3 DNA is TGTGCCAGCAGCTCCAGTGGCCTAGCGGGACCCTACAATGAGCAGTTCTTC.

This chain joins TRBV11-2 and TRBJ2-5, with D perhaps TRBD1 (5 bases). The germline gives CDR1 SGHAT, CDR2 FQNNGV. The CDR3 loop spans 12 amino acids. The V end was cut by 2 bases, the J end by 9 bases, with 10 bases between. DNA of the CDR3: TGTGCCAGCAGCTTATGGGCAGGGTCCCAGTACTTC. It codes for CASSLWAGSQYF. Together with reference TRBV11-2 and TRBJ2-5, the CDR3 gives the full variable domain: EAGVAQSPRYKIIEKRQSVAFWCNPISGHATLYWYQQILGQGPKLLIQFQNNGVVDDSQLPKDRFSAERLKGVDSTLKIQPAKLEDSAVYLCASSLWAGSQYFGPGTRLLVL.

This sequence joins TRBV7-2 and TRBJ2-3; D perhaps matches TRBD2 (6 bases). CDR3 length: 13 residues. The germline V and J ends were trimmed by 5 bases and 8 bases, with 14 bases remaining between them. CDR1 is SGHTA, CDR2 FQGNSA, per germline. The CDR3: CASSRPPGGTQYF. CDR3 nucleotide sequence: TGTGCCAGCAGCCGGCCCCCCGGGGGTACGCAGTATTTT.